The 21 T cell receptor beta chains presented below share a single source sample, sequenced in a study of tumour-infiltrating T cells in Burkitt lymphoma. Profiling relied on immunoSEQ multiplex PCR, and the TCRdb table lists in-frame clones only, not all of them. This table has around 48,000 clones, more than 25% appearing once. Sequencing was done on a sample of tumor tissue. The origin of the receptors is a human donor with Burkitt lymphoma.

The chain has TRBV18 and TRBJ2-5; D ambiguous. V lost 2 bases to trimming and J lost 2 bases, with 6 bases between them. The CDR3 is 13 amino acids. In germline, CDR1 is KGHSH, CDR2 LQKENI. The CDR3 loop reads CASSPGFQETQYF. The CDR3 DNA reads TGTGCCAGCTCACCAGGATTTCAAGAGACCCAGTACTTC.

This clone was picked up a small number of times. The chain recombines TRBV7-9 with TRBJ1-2; unclear D gene. CDR3 length: 13 amino acids. Trimming shortened V by 1 base and J by 7 bases, and 10 bases separated the two germline ends. In germline, CDR1 is SEHNR, CDR2 FQNEAQ (reference sequence). CDR3 in amino acids: CASSLGVEGGYTF. The CDR3 region has the DNA TGTGCCAGCAGCTTAGGGGTGGAGGGTGGCTACACCTTC.

This clone was picked up a small number of times. This sequence joins TRBV14 and TRBJ2-7, with D maybe TRBD1 (6 bases). The germline CDR1 and CDR2 sequences are SGHDN and FVKESK. V was clipped by 1 base and J by 0 bases, with 7 bases between them. The CDR3 is made up of 14 amino acids. The CDR3: CASSQGGHSYEQYF. The CDR3, as DNA: TGTGCCAGCAGCCAAGGGGGGCACTCCTACGAGCAGTACTTC. Together with reference TRBV14 and TRBJ2-7, the CDR3 gives the full variable domain: EAGVTQFPSHSVIEKGQTVTLRCDPISGHDNLYWYRRVMGKEIKFLLHFVKESKQDESGMPNNRFLAERTGGTYSTLKVQPAELEDSGVYFCASSQGGHSYEQYFGPGTRLTVT.

The chain employs TRBV10-3 and TRBJ1-1; the match to TRBD1 covers 7 bases. This CDR3 has 12 amino acids. V gave up 6 bases and J gave up 6 bases; unmatched junction bases: 4. CDR1 is ENHRY, CDR2 SYGVKD, per germline. As DNA, the CDR3 is TGTGCCATCAGACAGGGGAGTTCTGAAGCTTTCTTT. It translates to CAIRQGSSEAFF.

The chain has TRBV4-3 and TRBJ1-3; a possible D gene is TRBD1 (5 bases). This CDR3 contains 18 residues. V lost 3 bases and J lost 0, with 18 bases in between. Per germline, CDR1 LGHNA and CDR2 YSLEER. CDR3 nucleotide sequence: TGCGCCAGCAGCCACCGTACCGGGGGGGGTCTCTCTGGAAACACCATATATTTT. Encoded protein: CASSHRTGGGLSGNTIYF.

The J gene is TRBJ2-7, the V gene TRBV6-1; no firm D call. V lost 6 bases to trimming and J lost 2 bases, with 14 bases between them. Germline CDR1 and CDR2: MNHNS and SASEGT. The CDR3 runs 14 residues. As DNA, the CDR3 is TGTGCCAGCAGCGGAACCCCCAATACCTACGAGCAGTACTTC. This translates into CASSGTPNTYEQYF.

This clone was detected only once. This chain links TRBV18 with TRBJ2-5; TRBD1 aligns across 8 bases. With 3 bases clipped from V and 4 bases from J, the junction kept 4 bases outside the gene matches. The CDR3 is made up of 14 amino acids. Germline CDR1 reads KGHSH; CDR2 reads LQKENI. This CDR3 reads CASSPQGAGETQYF. The CDR3 DNA sequence: TGTGCCAGCTCACCTCAGGGGGCAGGAGAGACCCAGTACTTC. The complete variable domain, with remaining parts taken from reference TRBV18 and TRBJ2-5, reads NAGVMQNPRHLVRRRGQEARLRCSPMKGHSHVYWYRQLPEEGLKFMVYLQKENIIDESGMPKERFSAEFPKEGPSILRIQQVVRGDSAAYFCASSPQGAGETQYFGPGTRLLVL.

This clone has a handful of counts. This chain connects TRBV28 to TRBJ2-5, with 7 bases matching TRBD1. Germline trimming cut 7 bases from V and 3 bases from J; bases unmatched to any gene: 2. Germline V gene data show CDR1 as MDHEN and CDR2 as SYDVKM. The CDR3 is 12 amino acids. The CDR3 loop is CASNRGKETQYF. As DNA, the CDR3 is TGTGCCAGCAACAGGGGAAAAGAGACCCAGTACTTC.

This clone has a handful of counts. The CDR3 nucleotides read TGTGCCAGCAGCTTGGGAGGGACAGGGGGCGGGCAGCCCCAGCATTTT. Its protein is CASSLGGTGGGQPQHF. The V and J genes are TRBV5-5 and TRBJ1-5; 12 bases are a match to TRBD1. Germline V gene lookup returns CDR1 SGHKS and CDR2 YYEKEE (reference sequence). The length of the CDR3 is 16 residues. Unmatched junction bases numbered 5, after V lost 0 bases and J lost 7 bases.

This clone was found a few times. The chain combines TRBV29-1 with TRBJ2-5; TRBD1 agrees at 12 bases. The CDR3 runs to 13 residues. V lost 7 bases, J lost 7 bases, and 7 bases stayed unmatched. Germline lookup yields CDR1 SQVTM and CDR2 ANQGSEA. The DNA of the CDR3 is TGCAGCGCTCCGGGACAGGGGGCTGGGACCCAGTACTTC. Protein: CSAPGQGAGTQYF. Based on the CDR3 plus reference TRBV29-1 and TRBJ2-5, the full variable domain is SAVISQKPSRDICQRGTSLTIQCQVDSQVTMMFWYRQQPGQSLTLIATANQGSEATYESGFVIDKFPISRPNLTFSTLTVSNMSPEDSSIYLCSAPGQGAGTQYFGPGTRLLVL.

The gene calls are TRBV29-1 and TRBJ2-3; weak D call: TRBD2 (7 bases). The CDR3 is 14 residues long. V was clipped by 5 bases and J by 2 bases, with 14 bases between them. Germline lookup yields CDR1 SQVTM and CDR2 ANQGSEA. The CDR3 is CSVSPGGPTDTQYF. The CDR3 region has the DNA TGCAGCGTTAGTCCGGGGGGCCCCACAGATACGCAGTATTTT.

This clone has just a few counts. The chain combines TRBV4-3 with TRBJ1-1, with TRBD1 identical over 7 bases. V dropped 3 bases and J dropped 0; count of bases not matched to a gene: 7. The V gene's germline CDR1 is LGHNA and CDR2 YSLEER. The CDR3 spans 16 residues. CDR3 region: CASSQVTGTVNTEAFF. The DNA of the CDR3 is TGCGCCAGCAGCCAGGTCACCGGGACAGTGAACACTGAAGCTTTCTTT.

The chain links TRBV5-1 to TRBJ2-2; no clear D. V lost 0 bases, J lost 1 base, and 10 bases lay in between. This CDR3 has 16 residues. CDR1 and CDR2 from the germline V gene are SGHRS and YFSETQ. This chain's CDR3 is CASSLASAVNTGELFF. The DNA for the CDR3 is TGCGCCAGCAGCTTGGCCTCCGCAGTGAACACCGGGGAGCTGTTTTTT.

A few counts support this clone. This CDR3 reads CASSPQDQPQHF. The CDR3 nucleotides are TGTGCCAGTAGTCCCCAGGATCAGCCCCAGCATTTT. This chain joins TRBV19 and TRBJ1-5; D not resolved. V dropped 5 bases and J dropped 5 bases, with 7 bases sitting between them. The CDR3 is made up of 12 amino acids. Germline V lookup: CDR1 LNHDA, CDR2 SQIVND (reference sequence).

This clone was seen only a few times. The chain recombines TRBV28 with TRBJ2-5, with D possibly being TRBD1 (6 bases). V lost 5 bases and J lost 3, with 7 bases in between. In germline, CDR1 is MDHEN, CDR2 SYDVKM. There are 12 residues in the CDR3. CDR3 protein: CASSRGKETQYF. CDR3 bases: TGTGCCAGCAGTAGGGGGAAAGAGACCCAGTACTTC.

This clone has only a few counts. This rearrangement joins TRBV7-2 to TRBJ2-5, with D possibly TRBD2 on 5 matching bases. The V end was cut by 1 base, the J end by 12 bases, with 12 bases between. The CDR3 covers 12 residues. CDR1 and CDR2 (germline): SGHTA, FQGNSA. The CDR3: CASSLVELDKYF. In nucleotides, the CDR3 is TGTGCCAGCAGCTTAGTCGAACTAGACAAGTACTTC.

This clone was detected only a few times. This chain uses TRBV7-2 with TRBJ1-1, with D maybe TRBD1 (5 bases). This CDR3 is built from 15 residues. The V gene lost 1 base and the J gene lost 7 bases, with 16 bases spanning the gap. Germline assignment: CDR1 SGHTA and CDR2 FQGNSA. The chain's CDR3 is CASSLGPGRGNEAFF. In DNA form, the CDR3 reads TGTGCCAGCAGCTTAGGGCCAGGGCGGGGGAATGAAGCTTTCTTT.

The genes are TRBV5-1 and TRBJ1-6, with 7 bases that match TRBD1. V dropped 2 bases and J dropped 7; count of bases not matched to a gene: 6. The CDR3 loop spans 15 amino acids. The germline CDR1 and CDR2 sequences are SGHRS and YFSETQ. CDR3 nucleotide sequence: TGCGCCAGCAGCTTACAGGGGCCCCCAAATTCACCCCTCCACTTT. Amino acids: CASSLQGPPNSPLHF.

The chain employs TRBV7-2 and TRBJ2-7; weak D call: TRBD2 (5 bases). The CDR3 is 14 amino acids. V lost 1 base to trimming and J lost 0 bases, with 7 bases between them. Per the germline V gene, CDR1 is SGHTA and CDR2 is FQGNSA. This CDR3 reads CASSLVGSSYEQYF. The CDR3 region has the DNA TGTGCCAGCAGCTTAGTGGGGAGCTCCTACGAGCAGTACTTC.

There are a few counts of this clone. The rearrangement joins TRBV7-2 to TRBJ2-7, with 12 bases lining up with TRBD2. CDR3 length equals 15 residues. V dropped 3 bases and J dropped 7; count of bases not matched to a gene: 7. Germline assignment: CDR1 SGHTA and CDR2 FQGNSA. CDR3 in amino acids: CASSLSSGGAKEQYF. The CDR3 DNA reads TGTGCCAGCAGCTTGTCTAGCGGGGGGGCGAAAGAGCAGTACTTC. Full variable domain (missing parts from reference TRBV7-2 and TRBJ2-7): GAGVSQSPSNKVTEKGKDVELRCDPISGHTALYWYRQSLGQGLEFLIYFQGNSAPDKSGLPSDRFSAERTGGSVSTLTIQRTQQEDSAVYLCASSLSSGGAKEQYFGPGTRLTVT.

This clone was counted between two and nine times. The chain carries TRBV5-1 and TRBJ1-2; a weak D match, TRBD1 (5 bases). Germline CDR1 and CDR2: SGHRS and YFSETQ. Trimming removed 4 bases from V and 0 bases from J, with 10 bases in between. This CDR3 region has 14 residues. DNA for the CDR3: TGCGCCAGCAGCGGGACGGCAGCTAACTATGGCTACACCTTC. Protein: CASSGTAANYGYTF. The entire variable domain, with the rest obtained from reference TRBV5-1 and TRBJ1-2, is as follows: KAGVTQTPRYLIKTRGQQVTLSCSPISGHRSVSWYQQTPGQGLQFLFEYFSETQRNKGNFPGRFSGRQFSNSRSEMNVSTLELGDSALYLCASSGTAANYGYTFGSGTRLTVV.